This record looks at one T cell receptor (beta chain) sequence and its context. There is no known antigen for this receptor. Base quality data are lacking; no much larger clone is found one base away. CDR1 and CDR2, looked up from the germline V gene (reference sequence), are LNHDA and SQIVND. V is pruned by 1 base and J by 7 bases, leaving 6 bases of the junction without a gene match. The CDR3 holds 14 amino acids from the cysteine to the phenylalanine. The sequence is cut down to CDR3 DNA, 42 bases in frame from base 1. The cohort comprised some 680 healthy bone marrow donors. At the time of sampling, all cohort members were nominally healthy, though unrecorded immune exposures were likely present. The donor tested CMV seronegative, placing the donor among the 350 to 400 seronegative members of the cohort. Every donor gave a peripheral blood sample, and the peripheral blood mononuclear cells from that sample were used for TCR beta sequencing. The Qiagen DNeasy Blood Extraction Kit was used to extract genomic DNA from the blood cell samples.

This specimen belongs to a study of cytomegalovirus exposure and HLA in healthy donors (dated by TCRdb to the late 2010s). Regarding the complete study: An earlier analysis of a few hundred of the donors reported 250 to 300 Gb of sequence data and roughly 120 million unique TCR beta sequences obtained from about 170 million T cells. An earlier analysis of 500 to 750 of the donors applied high-throughput TCR beta sequencing to assess whether each TCR beta V gene segment acted as functional or pseudogenic. The study aimed to test whether cataloging public T cell receptors could reveal signatures of past pathogen exposure. Typing coverage differed by locus: A, B, C, DRB1 and DQB1 were typed in roughly 620-630 donors, DQA1 in 500 to 550, DPA1 in roughly 590, and DPB1 in just under 480. Class I and class II HLA loci were covered by the typing at four-digit resolution. In a later analysis, previously published TCR beta repertoires from roughly 710 donors were re-analyzed and high-resolution HLA genotyping was added so that TCR occurrence patterns could be studied. Donor age, sex, ethnicity and CMV serostatus were collected together with the repertoire data. Four or five DR-DQ haplotypes were handled as single units for association and clustering, since linkage in the cohort was strong. Genome-wide SNP genotypes for about 65% of the roughly 670 donors were used in a later genetic analysis, which treated that subset as a discovery cohort. Along with the roughly 670-subject first cohort, a separate validation cohort of 120 different subjects was used. The genetic ancestry cluster associated with self-reported Caucasian donors included roughly 84% of the 398 genotyped donors. Rather than drawing on any new phenotypic data, the later analysis identified candidate immune exposures from TCR beta sequences and the way those sequences occurred across donors. Roughly 320 gigabases of sequencing data and around 90 million unique TCR sequences made up an early release that covered several hundred HLA-typed donors. High-throughput TCR immunosequencing, statistical association of individual TCRs with disease status, and machine learning were combined to predict cytomegalovirus infection status. Among around 400 genotyped donors of the cohort, an average of about 240,000 unique TCR beta nucleotide sequences were sequenced per donor, 15% to 20% of them non-productive. The study profiled the T cell repertoires of more than 500 subjects by immunosequencing and related them to cytomegalovirus serostatus. All discovery cohort repertoires had been generated using a single sequencing platform.

The protocol used for the library was the immunoSEQ multiplex PCR assay. A mixture of 60 forward primers for TCR Vbeta segments and 13 reverse primers for TCR Jbeta segments was used in the multiplex PCR. The CDR3 region of rearranged TCR beta genes was amplified from genomic DNA by a multiplex PCR assay. The Illumina HiSeq System was used to sequence the amplified TCR beta libraries as 87-base-pair reads. As for how the authors treated the data: In a later analysis, about 80 million unique TCR beta chains were counted across the 500 to 700 repertoires, and about 10 million of these chains were shared by at least two donors. A nearest-neighbor algorithm error-corrected the raw reads and collapsed the reads into unique sequences, merging closely related sequences to remove PCR and sequencing errors. V, D and J gene segments were assigned by aligning CDR3 sequences to IMGT reference sequences. Each retained sequence needed at least a six-nucleotide match to both a V gene segment and a J gene segment. Rearrangements were called productive when the CDR3 lacked stop codons and stayed in frame with V and J; all others were non-productive. CDR3 was defined according to IMGT convention as the region running from the second conserved V-encoded cysteine to the conserved J-encoded phenylalanine. The earlier analysis of about 560 of the donors excluded any sequence lacking an unambiguous match to a single V gene segment. An earlier analysis of a few hundred of the donors called V segments functional above 56.7% productive rearrangements and segregating when the between-donor standard deviation exceeded 5%. To diagnose cytomegalovirus status from the catalog of TCR beta chain sequences, a statistical classification framework was built. A later analysis assigned V and J genes by comparing TCR nucleotide sequences with IMGT/GENE-DB human TR gene sequences. The TCRdist pipeline was used in a later analysis to assign CDR3 sequences and most-parsimonious VDJ recombination scenarios. In a later analysis, every TCR beta chain was defined by the combination of its CDR3 amino acid sequence and its V-gene family, and reads without a unique V-gene family were dropped. A later analysis removed 592 highly shared, low-generation-probability nucleotide sequences to deal with suspected cross-contamination and a sequencing artifact. For each public chain, a later analysis derived a clonal expansion index from normalized ranks of inferred template counts within each repertoire. In a later analysis, generation probabilities were computed with a VDJ recombination model fitted to out-of-frame rearrangements, and the resulting probabilities were checked against IGoR. A later analysis scored TCR-TCR, TCR-HLA and TCR-CMV co-occurrence with hypergeometric tests, applying a repertoire-size bias correction to TCR pairs. False discovery rates were estimated in a later analysis by permuting HLA or CMV assignments 20 times. In a later analysis, co-occurring TCRs were grouped using DBSCAN, with TCRdist sequence similarity added in when clustering inside HLA-allele-positive subsets. Repertoires with fewer than 30,000 or more than 120,000 public chains were left out of co-occurrence clustering, as were five repertoires with anomalous nucleotide sharing. Here the immuneACCESS table is served through TCRdb, limited to in-frame sequences with V and J called. Missing clones are a known gap in these copies; in checked studies unresolved V genes cover under half, and the rest lacks a known reason. That table furnishes V, J and clone size, whereas the DNA furnished D and trimming. The sample table lists some 150,000 clones, roughly 85% of them with a count of one. The leading ten clones occupy 1.5% of the sample.

Beyond this particular receptor, the publication reports: In a later analysis, HLA-associated TCR beta chains were found to be more clonally expanded and to have lower generation probabilities than equally common non-associated chains. Presence/absence analyses assumed roughly uniform sequencing depth across donors, an assumption that may not hold. Some IMGT-functional V segments, including TRBV6-2 and TRBV6-3, could not be distinguished by the 87-base-pair reads and were therefore excluded. The classifier was reported to diagnose cytomegalovirus status with high specificity and sensitivity in both the original cohort and the validation cohort. In a later analysis, TCR association rates were found to vary across HLA loci, with the most associated TCRs seen for DRB1 alleles and the fewest for HLA-C alleles. HLA typing was unavailable for some donors at each locus, so association tests used only the typed subset. In a later analysis, most CMV-associated TCR beta chains were found to appear HLA-restricted, with HLA associations seemingly driven largely by CMV exposure. An earlier analysis of approximately 570 of the donors showed that most TCR beta V segments appeared in productive rearrangements either about 90% or about 30% of the time, which broadly matched IMGT annotations. Only TCR beta chains were sequenced in this cohort, and the absence of alpha or paired-chain data limited detectable features. According to a later analysis, parvovirus B19, influenza, CMV and Epstein-Barr virus appeared linked to several top co-occurrence clusters. At a false discovery rate of 0.05, a later analysis linked 16,000 or so TCR beta sequences to specific HLA alleles. According to a later genetic analysis, donors in an Asian-associated ancestry cluster had fewer N-insertions in productive TCRs than the approximately 700-donor mean. It was suggested by the authors that the approach could potentially be generalized to other disease states and immunological phenotypes. A further reported finding was that TCR beta sequences accurately predicted the HLA-A and HLA-B alleles for most subjects in the first cohort. The study gave a list of about 160 TCR beta chains associated with cytomegalovirus. Assigning TCR associations to individual alleles was difficult when HLA alleles, especially DR and DQ, strongly co-occurred. In a later genetic analysis, a missense DCLRE1C variant was associated with V-gene and J-gene trimming of TCR beta chains, and the association was replicated in an independent cohort. Correlated functional status among segregating V segments might reflect linkage disequilibrium, but an unknown experimental factor could not be ruled out. The only immune exposure information available for the cohort was CMV serostatus. The earlier analysis of some 560 of the donors excluded about 16 rarely observed V segments, including chromosome 9 orphons, because counts were too low. Most TCR sequences were observed very rarely across donors, whereas some public TCRs were present in many individuals. In vitro tests confirmed that a few of the cytomegalovirus-associated TCR beta chains recognize cytomegalovirus antigens. The sequencing pipeline was judged likely to have produced a cluster of highly shared sequence variants as a technical artifact.

The clonotype originates from a middle-aged man in good health and CMV-seronegative. The rearranged segments are TRBV19 and TRBJ1-1; TRBD1 agrees with 7 junctional bases. The sample was PBMCs. DNA sequence: TGTGCCAGTAGTATAGTTCCAGGGGGAGATGAAGCTTTCTTT. Translated, this gives CASSIVPGGDEAFF.